This T cell receptor (beta chain) was found in a study of blood T cell repertoires in COVID-19. Study-level information: The analysed material was cDNA or gDNA that came from T cells, B-cell-depleted T cells, or PBMCs.

Source study methods: Amplifying reference gene primers gave estimates of nucleated cell counts. The assay was immunoSEQ multiplex PCR, and TCRdb's table has in-frame clones only and misses some. V, J and clone size derive from that table, while D and trimming were established from the DNA sequence. This sample has a few hundred thousand clones; 82% occur once, and the top ten carry around 3.4%. This CDR3 spans 13 amino acids. The germline V gene has CDR1 MNHEY and CDR2 SVGAGI. Trimming shortened V by 4 bases and J by 0 bases, and 7 bases separated the two germline ends. This clonotype was sampled from a woman between 18 and 29 years old with acute or convalescent COVID-19. The chain combines TRBV6-5 with TRBJ2-7; D gene unclear. The sequenced sample consisted of peripheral blood. The CDR3 sequence: CASSFLYSYEQYF. CDR3 DNA: TGTGCCAGCAGTTTCCTCTACTCCTACGAGCAGTACTTC.